The clone carrying this T cell receptor (beta chain) showed up many times. Its matching antigen is unknown. This entry comes from a study of T cell repertoires in cytomegalovirus infection. About the study: Recently identified HLA-C-restricted CMV epitopes were used, and well-studied HLA-B-restricted CMV epitopes were used as well. Carrying CMV and the relevant HLA type showed in public TCR beta signatures.

Findings and limits, study-wide: Adding up the frequency of public TCR beta families identified people who carried CMV plus the relevant HLA. HLA-C-restricted CMV-specific TCR beta clonotypes prevailed in the ex vivo response.

TCRdb used MiXCR to reprocess the reads, holding one entry per CDR3 protein. The sample lists about 740,000 distinct CDR3 sequences; roughly a third were seen once. The clonotype was recovered from a human donor in good health (CMV status not recorded). Some clones in this sample may be carry-over from other donors' samples. The source material was cultured PBMCs, sampled from culture after CMV antigen stimulation.

Here the CDR3 DNA reads TGTGCCAGCAGCTTAAAGTTTACGGGATCCTACAATGAGCAGTTCTTC. Translating gives CASSLKFTGSYNEQFF. The chain is built from TRBV7-2 and TRBJ2-1, with D possibly TRBD2 on 5 matching bases. V was clipped by 2 bases and J by 1 base, with 12 bases between them. CDR1 and CDR2 from the germline V gene are SGHTA and FQGNSA. The CDR3 extends over 16 amino acids.